The T cell receptor beta chain described here comes from a study of blood T cells in healthy people across ages. Through a sample-barcoded 5' primer and a J-beta primer mix, a second PCR was run for roughly 6 to 12 cycles. CDR3-containing paired-end reads numbering at least 2.5 million came from each sample. TCRdb reanalysed the 5' RACE reads using MiXCR and keeps one entry per CDR3 protein. The table has around 1,800,000 distinct CDR3 sequences, 35% to 50% seen once. The V gene's germline CDR1 is LNHNV and CDR2 YYDKDF (reference sequence). V shed 7 bases, J shed 4 bases, and the junction held 5 bases outside the gene matches. The CDR3 extends over 14 amino acids.

The origin of this receptor is a human donor in good health. The rearrangement links TRBV15 to TRBJ2-7, with 12 bases lining up with TRBD1. The sample consisted of blood. In nucleotides, the CDR3 is TGTGCCACCAATCGGGACAGGGGGCCTTACGAGCAGTACTTC. Translated: CATNRDRGPYEQYF.